This T cell receptor beta chain comes out of a study of T-cell reconstitution after alpha-beta-depleted transplantation in children. Trimming cost V 4 bases and J 3 bases, with 10 bases left between them. Germline CDR1 and CDR2: SQVTM and ANQGSEA. The CDR3 length is 13 residues. As for this clonotype: Its antigen is unknown. Being one base from a much bigger clone, this may be a read error.

Using unique molecular identifiers, the investigators prepared the TCRbeta library. TCRdb re-called the PCR reads through MiXCR, storing one row per CDR3 protein. The table has about 170,000 distinct CDR3 sequences, over 8.5% seen once. Overall study results and limits: Several hundred expanded graft clones reportedly gave rise to the alpha-beta T cells present about two months after transplant.

Sample: PBMCs, taken before TCRalphabeta/CD19-depleted stem cell transplant. The receptor's source is a boy aged 2-9 years with acute myeloid leukemia, due to receive a stem cell transplant. This rearrangement joins TRBV29-1 to TRBJ1-5; a weak D match, TRBD1 (6 bases). CDR3 nucleotide sequence: TGCAGCGTTGGGGGGCGGATCAATCAGCCCCAGCATTTT. Protein product: CSVGGRINQPQHF. The complete variable domain, with remaining parts taken from reference TRBV29-1 and TRBJ1-5, reads SAVISQKPSRDICQRGTSLTIQCQVDSQVTMMFWYRQQPGQSLTLIATANQGSEATYESGFVIDKFPISRPNLTFSTLTVSNMSPEDSSIYLCSVGGRINQPQHFGDGTRLSIL.